The clone carrying this TCR beta chain was seen more than once but under ten times. Its specificity is not known. The source of the sample is a study of vaccination effects on CD4 cells after COVID-19. Across the study: Following the second dose by a median of 72 days, the post-vaccine samples were obtained.

CD4+ T cells were isolated after around ten days of culture. Either the mRNA-1273 or the BNT162b2 vaccine was given to participants as two doses. Profiling relied on immunoSEQ multiplex PCR, and the TCRdb table lists in-frame clones only, not all of them. The table includes about 73,000 clones, around 73% detected once. V lost 3 bases, J lost 0 bases, and 15 bases lay in between. The CDR3 loop spans 17 amino acids. Germline V lookup: CDR1 MDHEN, CDR2 SYDVKM. The receptor comes from a human donor who received a COVID-19 vaccine. Sample: CD4+ T cells from PBMCs cultured without peptide, taken after COVID-19 vaccination. The chain carries TRBV28 and TRBJ2-1; D gene uncertain. CDR3 region: CASSLVEPLGSYNEQFF. The CDR3 nucleotides read TGTGCCAGCAGTTTGGTCGAGCCGCTTGGCTCCTACAATGAGCAGTTCTTC.